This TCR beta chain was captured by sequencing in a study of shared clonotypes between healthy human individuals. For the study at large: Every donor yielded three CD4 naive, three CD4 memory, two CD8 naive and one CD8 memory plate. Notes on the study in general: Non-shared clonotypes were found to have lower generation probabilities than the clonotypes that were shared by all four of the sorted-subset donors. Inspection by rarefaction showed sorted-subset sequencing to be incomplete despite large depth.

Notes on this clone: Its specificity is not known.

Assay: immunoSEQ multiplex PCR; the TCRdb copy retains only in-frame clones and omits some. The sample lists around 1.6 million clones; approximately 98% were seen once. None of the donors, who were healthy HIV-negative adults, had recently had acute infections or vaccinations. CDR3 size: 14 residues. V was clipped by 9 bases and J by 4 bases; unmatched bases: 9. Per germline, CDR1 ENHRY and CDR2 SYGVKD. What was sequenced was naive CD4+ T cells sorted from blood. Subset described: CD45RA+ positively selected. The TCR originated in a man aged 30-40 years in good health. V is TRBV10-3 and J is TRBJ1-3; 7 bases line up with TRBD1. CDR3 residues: CAINPAGGGNTIYF. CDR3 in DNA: TGTGCCATAAACCCGGCAGGGGGAGGAAACACCATATATTTT.